Detailed here is one T cell receptor (beta chain). A few counts support this clonotype. Its antigen remains unidentified. No much larger clone exists at a distance of one base, and base qualities are not known. Systemically healthy Caucasian individuals from Russia, 35 to 50 in total and aged about 6 to 90 years, were included as donors. About 9.6 milliliters of peripheral blood were collected from each donor into EDTA-treated Vacutainer tubes. Ficoll-Paque density-gradient centrifugation was used to isolate PBMCs, with at least 7 million per sample. Trizol reagent was used to extract total RNA from the PBMCs, yielding at least 6 micrograms per sample. Naive CD45RAhigh/CD27high T cell percentages were measured by flow cytometry on a PBMC aliquot from every donor. This record comes from a study of blood T cells in healthy people across ages (dated by TCRdb to between 2015 and 2017). Turning to the overall study: Template switching captured roughly one uniquely barcoded TCR beta cDNA molecule per two T cells in model experiments. To track age-related changes in TCR beta repertoire diversity, the study relied on deep sequencing normalized with unique cDNA molecular identifiers. The donors were divided into four age groups: young (average around 16 years), middle-aged (over 35), aged (around 59) and long-lived (about 90). Donors of different ages were randomly distributed across sequencing lanes to avoid experimental bias. Two additional independent replicas of 1 million unique cDNA reads from the same blood draw were analyzed for two donors (one aged 18 to 30 and one aged 80 or older).

Library preparation used 5' RACE. Reads for this sample came from an Illumina HiSeq 2500. A second PCR of about 6 to 11 cycles was run with a J-beta primer mix and a sample-barcoded 5' primer. A template-switch 5' adaptor carrying 12 random nucleotides introduced a unique molecular identifier onto each TCR beta cDNA molecule. At least 3 million CDR3-containing paired-end reads were obtained from each sample. All of the RNA was converted into first-strand cDNA using the Mint cDNA synthesis kit, with a TRBC-specific oligonucleotide serving as the primer. Following uracil-DNA glycosylase treatment, a first 18-cycle PCR with universal primers M1SS and BC2_uni_R was performed on all cDNA. On the study's bioinformatics: Normalization of each sample was performed by random selection of 1 million high-quality reads, each carrying a distinct molecular identifier. Instead of being binned into consensus sequences, reads with shared molecular identifiers were discarded. MiTCR, set to a Q25 quality threshold and the strictest error-elimination algorithm, was used for CDR3 identification, clonotype clustering and error correction. A nonparametric unseen species model using Euler transformation provided a lower-bound estimate of total TCR beta diversity. The public reads were reanalyzed by TCRdb: fastp trimming at Q25, MiXCR alignment, in-frame beta chains only. Identical CDR3 proteins give one entry, which carries the most common genes and DNA. In this record, the V and J calls reflect TCRdb's handling and not the investigators' own analysis. The sample table shows roughly 1.4 million distinct CDR3 sequences, and 55% to 75% are seen once. The ten biggest clones cover 6.5% to 8.5% of the sample.

The paper as a whole reports these results and caveats: Total diversity estimates from one million sequenced T cells were considered lower bounds and underestimates. Conclusive comparison of naive and antigen-experienced compartments was prevented by the profiling of bulk unsorted PBMCs. Observed TCR beta diversity correlated strongly with the percentage of naive T cells measured by flow cytometry. Donor CMV infection status was unknown, potentially confounding age-related changes in expanded clonotypes. As age increased, observed TCR beta diversity per million T cells dropped in a roughly linear way, and a significant reduction was already evident by age 40. Compared with the aged group, the long-lived group had more naive CD4+ T cells, fewer expanded clones and increased TCR diversity, suggesting age selection.

Trimming takes 1 base from V and 2 bases from J, and the germline ends sit 17 bases apart. The CDR3 measures 16 amino acids from cysteine to phenylalanine. Of all the DNA, just the CDR3 is kept, 48 bases in frame from base 1. From the germline V gene, CDR1 is SQVTM and CDR2 is ANQGSEA. The sequenced sample was blood. Recombination joined TRBV29-1 with TRBJ2-5; TRBD1 is a weak D gene call, 6 bases matching. The TCR sequence derives from a man aged 18 to 29 in good health. The nucleotide sequence reads as follows: TGCAGCGTTGAAGGAAGTCAGGGGTCCTTACAAGAGACCCAGTACTTC. Its translation reads: CSVEGSQGSLQETQYF.